The 28 T cell receptor beta chains below were found in one sample sequenced in a study of cytomegalovirus exposure and HLA in healthy donors. The PCR had 60 Vbeta and 13 Jbeta primers. Sequenced by immunoSEQ multiplex PCR; TCRdb stores in-frame clones only, minus some. The data hold about 190,000 clones, with approximately 81% observed a single time. Material for sequencing was PBMCs. Every receptor here comes from a boy between 10 and 17 years old in good health and CMV-seronegative.

This chain joins TRBV10-2 and TRBJ1-5; D unclear. V shed 3 bases and J shed 7 bases, with 7 bases lying between them. CDR1 is WSHSY and CDR2 is SAAADI in the germline V gene. CDR3 length: 12 amino acids. This CDR3 reads CASSESSQPQHF. The CDR3 nucleotides read TGCGCCAGCAGTGAATCATCACAGCCCCAGCATTTT.

This clone was recorded once. The sample holds other DNA sequences that translate to the same CDR3. The chain employs TRBV5-1 and TRBJ1-1; D is undetermined. V dropped 0 bases and J dropped 3 bases, with 6 bases sitting between them. This CDR3 contains 13 residues. Per the germline V gene, CDR1 is SGHRS and CDR2 is YFSETQ. The CDR3 loop reads CASSLDPDTEAFF. In nucleotides, the CDR3 is TGCGCCAGCAGCTTGGATCCGGACACTGAAGCTTTCTTT.

This chain connects TRBV9 to TRBJ2-1; the D is unclear. The V gene's germline CDR1 is SGDLS and CDR2 YYNGEE. This CDR3 contains 11 residues. Trimming cost V 1 base and J 8 bases, with 4 bases left between them. CDR3 amino acids: CASSVRDEQFF. CDR3 DNA sequence: TGTGCCAGCAGCGTACGGGATGAGCAGTTCTTC.

V usage is TRBV4-1 and J usage is TRBJ1-2; TRBD1 matches 9 bases. The CDR3 is 19 amino acids. With 0 bases clipped from V and 1 base from J, the junction kept 12 bases outside the gene matches. Germline assignment: CDR1 MGHRA and CDR2 YSYEKL. For the CDR3, the DNA is TGCGCCAGCAGCCAAGATAAAGGGACAGGGAAGACACGTAACTATGGCTACACCTTC. Translation: CASSQDKGTGKTRNYGYTF.

The V call is TRBV6-5, the J call TRBJ1-4; D gene uncertain. V dropped 6 bases and J dropped 6 bases, with 8 bases sitting between them. The germline V gene encodes CDR1 MNHEY and CDR2 SVGAGI. The CDR3 runs to 12 residues. The CDR3 DNA follows: TGTGCCAGCAGCCGGACTGATGAAAAACTGTTTTTT. Protein: CASSRTDEKLFF.

This rearrangement joins TRBV4-1 to TRBJ2-6; D call uncertain. There are 18 residues in the CDR3. V was clipped by 0 bases and J by 1 base, with 13 bases between them. Germline lookup yields CDR1 MGHRA and CDR2 YSYEKL. The CDR3 region has the DNA TGCGCCAGCAGCCAAGATGAGGTTCCTTATTCTGGGGCCAACGTCCTGACTTTC. This translates into CASSQDEVPYSGANVLTF.

The CDR3 region has the DNA TGCGCCAGCAGCCAAGATACGGGACTGAACACCGGGGAGCTGTTTTTT. It yields the protein CASSQDTGLNTGELFF. The chain links TRBV4-3 to TRBJ2-2; D perhaps matches TRBD2 (6 bases). Between the trimmed V and J ends, which lost 0 bases and 1 base, there was a span of 9 bases. This CDR3 is 16 amino acids long. Germline CDR1 reads LGHNA; CDR2 reads YSLEER.

The chain uses TRBV28 and TRBJ1-6; tentatively, D is TRBD1 (6 bases). This CDR3 is 16 amino acids long. CDR1 is MDHEN, CDR2 SYDVKM, per germline. The V and J ends lost 8 bases and 7 bases respectively, with 21 bases between them. The CDR3 DNA sequence: TGTGCCAGCCTCCCAGGGGTCGGCTTTGCCAATTCACCCCTCCACTTT. It yields the protein CASLPGVGFANSPLHF.

This clone was found a few times. The V and J genes are TRBV27 and TRBJ1-6, with D perhaps matching TRBD1 (6 bases). Germline V lookup: CDR1 MNHEY, CDR2 SMNVEV (reference sequence). This CDR3 spans 15 amino acids. V lost 6 bases to trimming and J lost 9 bases, with 18 bases between them. The CDR3 sequence: CASRMAGGRGSPLHF. The CDR3, as DNA: TGTGCCAGCAGAATGGCTGGGGGCAGAGGTTCACCCCTCCACTTT.

This chain connects TRBV4-1 to TRBJ2-7, with D hard to call. Trimming removed 1 base at V and 7 bases at J, with 14 bases between. Germline-derived CDR1 and CDR2 are MGHRA and YSYEKL. This CDR3 has 14 residues. The DNA for the CDR3 is TGCGCCAGCAGCCAAGTGGGCTCCACCGTGGAGCAGTACTTC. The encoded protein is CASSQVGSTVEQYF.

The gene calls are TRBV2 and TRBJ1-2, with a possible D match to TRBD1 (5 bases). The length of the CDR3 is 15 residues. The germline CDR1 and CDR2 sequences are SNHLY and FYNNEI. V shed 2 bases and J shed 4 bases, with 14 bases lying between them. CDR3 protein: CASSERQTPTYGYTF. As DNA, the CDR3 is TGTGCCAGCAGTGAAAGACAGACCCCCACCTATGGCTACACCTTC.

J is TRBJ1-1 and V is TRBV6-5; D gene ambiguous. The ends were cut back, 1 base at V and 4 bases at J, with 10 bases in the middle. The V gene's germline CDR1 is MNHEY and CDR2 SVGAGI. The CDR3 runs 14 residues. Written as DNA, the CDR3 is TGTGCCAGCAGTTACTTCGGGGTCGGCACTGAAGCTTTCTTT. Protein: CASSYFGVGTEAFF.

V usage is TRBV5-1 and J usage is TRBJ2-3; 8 bases map to TRBD1. V gave up 1 base and J gave up 5 bases; unmatched junction bases: 12. This CDR3 has 17 amino acids. The germline CDR1 and CDR2 sequences are SGHRS and YFSETQ. CDR3 coding DNA: TGCGCCAGCAGCTTGTCTCGGGCGCCAGGGGGCATAGATACGCAGTATTTT. Protein: CASSLSRAPGGIDTQYF.

CDR3 in DNA: TGTGCCAGCAGTAACAGGAACTTCTATGGCTACACCTTC. It translates to CASSNRNFYGYTF. The chain recombines TRBV4-2 with TRBJ1-2; tentative D call: TRBD1 (5 bases). The length of the CDR3 is 13 residues. Trimming took 6 bases from V and 4 from J, leaving 12 bases between them. In germline, CDR1 is LGHNA, CDR2 YNFKEQ.

The chain carries TRBV6-5 and TRBJ1-1; D is possibly TRBD1 (6 bases). Germline V gives CDR1 MNHEY, CDR2 SVGAGI. The CDR3 loop spans 13 amino acids. Trimming took off 5 bases at V and 9 bases at J, with 16 bases between the two ends. The CDR3 coding sequence is TGTGCCAGCAGTCGCATCCTAGGACAGCAAGCTTTCTTT. It is translated as CASSRILGQQAFF.

The rearrangement uses TRBV28 and TRBJ2-7, with D unresolved. This CDR3 has 16 amino acids. V gave up 3 bases and J gave up 0 bases, with 15 bases separating them. The germline V gene has CDR1 MDHEN and CDR2 SYDVKM. CDR3 nucleotide sequence: TGTGCCAGCAGTTTTTCGGCTGGTCGGAGCTCCTACGAGCAGTACTTC. Protein: CASSFSAGRSSYEQYF.

The chain uses TRBV5-4 and TRBJ1-2, with 11 bases lining up with TRBD1. CDR3 size: 14 residues. V trimming: 1 base; J trimming: 11 bases; junction bases outside the gene matches: 7. Germline CDR1 SGHNT, CDR2 YYREEE (reference sequence). The CDR3 sequence: CASSLSMDRGPYTF. The CDR3 DNA follows: TGTGCCAGCAGCTTGTCTATGGACAGGGGGCCGTACACCTTC.

The chain recombines TRBV27 with TRBJ1-5, with a possible D match to TRBD1 (6 bases). The CDR3 is 15 amino acids. V lost 2 bases, J lost 1 base, and 9 bases lay in between. CDR1 and CDR2 (germline): MNHEY, SMNVEV (reference sequence). The CDR3 protein is CASSLPGASNQPQHF. As DNA, the CDR3 is TGTGCCAGCAGTTTACCAGGGGCGAGCAATCAGCCCCAGCATTTT.

The rearrangement uses TRBV6-1 and TRBJ1-6; TRBD1 might be the D (5 bases). Germline CDR1 and CDR2: MNHNS and SASEGT. V lost 9 bases and J lost 6, with 12 bases in between. CDR3 length: 13 amino acids. The CDR3 nucleotides are TGTGCCAGTACAGGTTACATTAATTCACCCCTCCACTTT. Translating gives CASTGYINSPLHF.

The chain carries TRBV29-1 and TRBJ2-3; D ambiguous. The V end was cut by 3 bases, the J end by 0 bases, with 10 bases between. The CDR3 consists of 14 residues. CDR1 is SQVTM and CDR2 is ANQGSEA in the germline V gene. CDR3 DNA sequence: TGCAGCGTTGATCTGGCGGTTAGCACAGATACGCAGTATTTT. Protein sequence: CSVDLAVSTDTQYF.

The rearrangement joins TRBV6-1 to TRBJ1-3, with D tentatively TRBD1 (6 bases). Germline CDR1 reads MNHNS; CDR2 reads SASEGT. Trimming stripped 6 bases from V and 7 bases from J, with 10 bases between. The CDR3 extends over 12 amino acids. CDR3 sequence reads: CASRQGENTIYF. The CDR3 DNA sequence: TGTGCCAGCAGACAGGGAGAGAACACCATATATTTT.

The chain couples TRBV11-3 to TRBJ2-5, with 10 nucleotides matching TRBD1. V shed 5 bases, J shed 4 bases, and the junction held 7 bases outside the gene matches. CDR1 is SGHNT, CDR2 YENEEA, per germline. The CDR3 has 15 amino acids. The chain's CDR3 is CASSEGQGISETQYF. DNA for the CDR3: TGTGCCAGCAGCGAGGGACAGGGGATTTCAGAGACCCAGTACTTC.

V is TRBV6-4 and J is TRBJ1-2; D perhaps matches TRBD1 (5 bases). Trimming stripped 8 bases from V and 6 bases from J, with 16 bases between. Germline assignment: CDR1 MRHNA and CDR2 SNTAGT. The CDR3 contains 13 residues. The CDR3 DNA reads as TGTGCCAGCCGGGGGGTAGGTTCGGATGGCTACACCTTC. Its protein product is CASRGVGSDGYTF.

The gene calls are TRBV9 and TRBJ1-1; D ambiguous. From germline, CDR1 is SGDLS and CDR2 YYNGEE. CDR3 size: 13 residues. V lost 2 bases and J 5 bases, leaving 10 bases between the germline ends. The CDR3 here is CASSVMRGTEAFF. CDR3 bases: TGTGCCAGCAGCGTCATGAGAGGGACTGAAGCTTTCTTT. Full variable domain (rest looked up from reference TRBV9 and TRBJ1-1): DSGVTQTPKHLITATGQRVTLRCSPRSGDLSVYWYQQSLDQGLQFLIQYYNGEERAKGNILERFSAQQFPDLHSELNLSSLELGDSALYFCASSVMRGTEAFFGQGTRLTVV.

The J gene is TRBJ2-1, the V gene TRBV5-1; 10 nucleotides line up with TRBD2. Germline V gene lookup returns CDR1 SGHRS and CDR2 YFSETQ. The CDR3 has 16 residues. V dropped 4 bases and J dropped 1; count of bases not matched to a gene: 5. The CDR3 region is CASSRTSGVSYNEQFF. The CDR3 region has the DNA TGCGCCAGCAGCCGTACTAGCGGGGTATCCTACAATGAGCAGTTCTTC.

The genes are TRBV30 and TRBJ1-2; D perhaps matches TRBD1 (6 bases). The CDR3 totals 14 residues. V lost 0 bases and J lost 6, with 14 bases in between. CDR1 is GTSNPN, CDR2 SVGIG, per germline (reference sequence). CDR3 bases: TGTGCCTGGAGTGTATCCGGCAGGGGTAATGGCTACACCTTC. It yields the protein CAWSVSGRGNGYTF.

This clone was seen more than once but under ten times. The chain joins TRBV2 to TRBJ2-1, with 8 bases fitting TRBD2. CDR1 SNHLY and CDR2 FYNNEI come from the germline V gene. This CDR3 comprises 15 residues. The junction had 8 bases not matched to a gene; V was cut back by 6 bases and J by 4 bases. CDR3 DNA sequence: TGTGCCAGCAGGGGGCTGGCGGGGGGTTACAATGAGCAGTTCTTC. Protein: CASRGLAGGYNEQFF.

About this clone itself: This sample includes further DNA sequences coding for the same CDR3. CDR3 sequence reads: CASSLGAGYEQYF. The CDR3 DNA follows: TGCGCCAGCAGCTTGGGGGCGGGCTACGAGCAGTACTTC. V gene TRBV5-1 combines with J gene TRBJ2-7; maybe TRBD2 (5 bases). The V and J ends lost 0 bases and 3 bases respectively, with 7 bases between them. This CDR3 is 13 amino acids long. CDR1 SGHRS and CDR2 YFSETQ come from the germline V gene.